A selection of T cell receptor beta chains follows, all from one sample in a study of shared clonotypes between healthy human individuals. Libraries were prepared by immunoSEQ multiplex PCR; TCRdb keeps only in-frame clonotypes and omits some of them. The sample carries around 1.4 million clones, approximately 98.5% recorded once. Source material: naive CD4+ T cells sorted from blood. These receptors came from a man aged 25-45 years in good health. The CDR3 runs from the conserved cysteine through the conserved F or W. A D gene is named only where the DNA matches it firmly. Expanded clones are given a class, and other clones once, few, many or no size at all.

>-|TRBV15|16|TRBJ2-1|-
TGTGCCACCAGCAGAGCAACAGGGTGGACGAACAATGAGCAGTTCTTC
CATSRATGWTNNEQFF
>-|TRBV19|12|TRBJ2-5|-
TGTGCCAGTAGTACGACGGGAGAGACCCAGTACTTC
CASSTTGETQYF
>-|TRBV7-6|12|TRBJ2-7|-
TGTGCCAGCAGCTTAGAAAGGTACGAGCAGTACTTC
CASSLERYEQYF
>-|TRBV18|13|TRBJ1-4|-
TGTGCCAGCTCACCAGGAGGGGATGAAAAACTGTTTTTT
CASSPGGDEKLFF
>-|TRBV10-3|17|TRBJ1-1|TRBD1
TGTGCCATCAGCCCCGCAACAGGGGCCGCAGGTGGCACTGAAGCTTTCTTT
CAISPATGAAGGTEAFF
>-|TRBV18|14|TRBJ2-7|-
TGTGCCAGCTCTTCAGGGAGCAGTTCCTACGAGCAGTACTTC
CASSSGSSSYEQYF
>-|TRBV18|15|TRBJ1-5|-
TGTGCCAGCTCACAAAGCCCAGGGCGGGATCAGCCCCAGCATTTT
CASSQSPGRDQPQHF
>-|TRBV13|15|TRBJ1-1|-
TGTGCCAGCAGCCCCTTTCAGGGAATAGACACTGAAGCTTTCTTT
CASSPFQGIDTEAFF
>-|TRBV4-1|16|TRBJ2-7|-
TGCGCCAGCAGCCAACAAGAGGGGTTAGGCTCCTACGAGCAGTACTTC
CASSQQEGLGSYEQYF
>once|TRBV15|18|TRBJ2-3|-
TGTGCCACCAGCAGAGATTTCATTGGGGGGCCCCGCACAGATACGCAGTATTTT
CATSRDFIGGPRTDTQYF
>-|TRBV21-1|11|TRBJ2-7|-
TGTGCCAGCAAGACAGGGTCCGAGCAGTACTTC
CASKTGSEQYF
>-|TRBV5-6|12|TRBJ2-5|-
TGTGCCAGCAGCCGACGGGGAGAGACCCAGTACTTC
CASSRRGETQYF
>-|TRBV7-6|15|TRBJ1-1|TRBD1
TGTGCCAGCAGCTTCCACAGGGGTTTGAACACTGAAGCTTTCTTT
CASSFHRGLNTEAFF
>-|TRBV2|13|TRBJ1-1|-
TGTGCCAGCAGGCTGGGGCCAAACACTGAAGCTTTCTTT
CASRLGPNTEAFF
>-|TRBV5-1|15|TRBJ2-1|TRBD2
TGCGCCAGCAGCCCGAGGACTAGCGGGATCAATGAGCAGTTCTTC
CASSPRTSGINEQFF
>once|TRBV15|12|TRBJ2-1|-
TGTGCCACCAGCAGAATGGGGAATGAGCAGTTCTTC
CATSRMGNEQFF
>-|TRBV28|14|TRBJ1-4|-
TGTGCCAGCAGGTCCGGGACGGCTAATGAAAAACTGTTTTTT
CASRSGTANEKLFF
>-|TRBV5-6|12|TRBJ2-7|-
TGTGCCAGCAGCCGGCGGGACTACGAGCAGTACTTC
CASSRRDYEQYF
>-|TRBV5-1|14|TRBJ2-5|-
TGCGCCAGCAGCCGTAATAGTGGGGGGGAGACCCAGTACTTC
CASSRNSGGETQYF
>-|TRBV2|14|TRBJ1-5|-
TGTGCCAGCAGTGTGGGCGGCAGCAATCAGCCCCAGCATTTT
CASSVGGSNQPQHF
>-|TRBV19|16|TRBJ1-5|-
TGTGCCAGTAGTATAGATTCGGGTCAGCTCAATCAGCCCCAGCATTTT
CASSIDSGQLNQPQHF
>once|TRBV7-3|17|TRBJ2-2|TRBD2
TGTGCCAGCAGCTTTAGCCGGACTAGCGGGAGGTCAGGGGAGCTGTTTTTT
CASSFSRTSGRSGELFF
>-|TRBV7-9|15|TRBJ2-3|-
TGTGCCAGCAGCTTAGCGGGAGTTTTCACAGATACGCAGTATTTT
CASSLAGVFTDTQYF
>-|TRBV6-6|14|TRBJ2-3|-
TGTGCCAGCAGTTACTCGACGAGAAAAGATACGCAGTATTTT
CASSYSTRKDTQYF
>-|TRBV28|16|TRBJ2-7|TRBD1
TGTGCCAGCAGTTTTAAAATCCAGGGGGCTGGGCACGAGCAGTACTTC
CASSFKIQGAGHEQYF
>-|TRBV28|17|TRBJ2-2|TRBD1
TGTGCCAGCAGTTTATACCGGGACAGGCTATTCAACGGGGAGCTGTTTTTT
CASSLYRDRLFNGELFF
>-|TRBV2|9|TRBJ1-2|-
TGTGCGTTGGGGGGTGGCTACACCTTC
CALGGGYTF
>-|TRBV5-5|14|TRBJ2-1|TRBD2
TGTGCCAGCAGCCCCCGGGACTACAACAATGAGCAGTTCTTC
CASSPRDYNNEQFF
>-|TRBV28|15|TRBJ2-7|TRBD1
TGTGCCAGCAGTCCTACCGGGACAGGATCCTACGAGCAGTACTTC
CASSPTGTGSYEQYF
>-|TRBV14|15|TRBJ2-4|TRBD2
TGTGCCAGCAGCCAAGCGGGGCGGGAGGTCCGCATTCAGTACTTC
CASSQAGREVRIQYF
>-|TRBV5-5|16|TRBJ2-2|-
TGTGCCAGCAGCTTGAAAGCGTCAAAGAACACCGGGGAGCTGTTTTTT
CASSLKASKNTGELFF
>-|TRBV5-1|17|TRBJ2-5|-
TGCGCCAGCAGCTTGGGGAGGACAGTATTGTACCAAGAGACCCAGTACTTC
CASSLGRTVLYQETQYF
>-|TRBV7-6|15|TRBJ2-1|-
TGTGCCAGCAGCCAGGGGCTAGCGGACTACAATGAGCAGTTCTTC
CASSQGLADYNEQFF
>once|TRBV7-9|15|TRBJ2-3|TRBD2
TGTGCCAGCAGCTTAAGGGCGGGGGTCACAGATACGCAGTATTTT
CASSLRAGVTDTQYF
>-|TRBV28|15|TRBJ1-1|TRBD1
TGTGCCAGCAGTGCGCCGACAGGGGAGGGCACTGAAGCTTTCTTT
CASSAPTGEGTEAFF
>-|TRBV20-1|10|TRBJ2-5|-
TGCAGTGCTCCCCGAGAGACCCAGTACTTC
CSAPRETQYF